These 26 T cell receptor beta chains were sequenced from one sample in a study of PD-L1 blockade in urothelial cancer. Profiled with immunoSEQ multiplex PCR; TCRdb holds only in-frame clones, not every one. This sample carries 90,000 or so clones, roughly 90% of them seen once, and the ten largest clones take about 1%. The sample's time point: pretreatment peripheral blood. Source: PBMCs, taken around atezolizumab (anti-PD-L1) treatment. The origin of the receptors is an elderly woman with urothelial cancer.

This clone came up once. The chain links TRBV28 to TRBJ1-5; 7 nucleotides line up with TRBD1. From germline, CDR1 is MDHEN and CDR2 SYDVKM. This CDR3 is built from 15 residues. Germline trimming cut 7 bases from V and 0 bases from J; bases unmatched to any gene: 6. The CDR3 sequence: CASIQGVISNQPQHF. DNA for the CDR3: TGTGCCAGCATTCAGGGGGTCATTAGCAATCAGCCCCAGCATTTT.

The CDR3 bases are TGTGCCAGCAGTTCCCCGGGACAGGGGGGTATGAGAACTGAAGCTTTCTTT. As protein: CASSSPGQGGMRTEAFF. V and J are TRBV27 and TRBJ1-1; 11 bases align to TRBD1. This CDR3 has 17 amino acids. Germline CDR1 and CDR2: MNHEY and SMNVEV (reference sequence). Trimming at V came to 4 bases and at J to 5 bases, leaving 12 bases not matched to a gene.

The chain recombines TRBV7-6 with TRBJ2-7; TRBD2 matches at 7 bases. Germline V gene sequence: CDR1 SGHVS, CDR2 FNYEAQ. CDR3 size: 13 residues. The V and J ends lost 6 bases and 2 bases, in that order; junction bases with no gene match: 4. The CDR3 reads CASSPRGAYEQYF. Here the CDR3 DNA reads TGTGCCAGCAGTCCCCGGGGGGCCTACGAGCAGTACTTC.

This rearrangement joins TRBV5-6 to TRBJ2-2; perhaps TRBD1 as D (5 bases). Trimming removed 0 bases at V and 0 bases at J, with 9 bases between. The germline gives CDR1 SGHDT, CDR2 YYEEEE. This CDR3 has 16 residues. CDR3 residues: CASSLVGRANTGELFF. For the CDR3, the DNA is TGTGCCAGCAGCTTGGTTGGCAGGGCGAACACCGGGGAGCTGTTTTTT.

The chain couples TRBV6-5 to TRBJ1-2; a possible D gene is TRBD1 (6 bases). The V gene's germline CDR1 is MNHEY and CDR2 SVGAGI. The V end lost 8 bases, the J end lost 3 bases, and 19 bases lay between the germline ends. The CDR3 spans 15 residues. CDR3 residues: CASGDIRSGYYGYTF. The CDR3 DNA reads TGTGCCAGCGGGGACATAAGATCGGGATACTATGGCTACACCTTC.

This clone was counted once. The V gene is TRBV7-2, the J gene TRBJ2-7; 9 bases match TRBD2. CDR3 length: 15 amino acids. V trimming: 0 bases; J trimming: 2 bases; junction bases outside the gene matches: 2. The germline V gene encodes CDR1 SGHTA and CDR2 FQGNSA. The CDR3 protein is CASSLASSGTYEQYF. The DNA of the CDR3 is TGTGCCAGCAGCTTAGCGTCTAGCGGGACCTACGAGCAGTACTTC.

The V gene is TRBV7-3, the J gene TRBJ1-4; no clear D. The CDR3 totals 16 residues. Germline V gene lookup returns CDR1 SGHTA and CDR2 FQGTGA. The V end was cut by 1 base, the J end by 4 bases, with 13 bases between. CDR3 in DNA: TGTGCCAGCAGCTTAATGGGCGGGCAGATTAATGAAAAACTGTTTTTT. Amino acids: CASSLMGGQINEKLFF. Full variable domain (rest looked up from reference TRBV7-3 and TRBJ1-4): GAGVSQTPSNKVTEKGKYVELRCDPISGHTALYWYRQSLGQGPEFLIYFQGTGAADDSGLPNDRFFAVRPEGSVSTLKIQRTERGDSAVYLCASSLMGGQINEKLFFGSGTQLSVL.

The chain joins TRBV28 to TRBJ2-5; no firm D call. CDR3 length equals 16 residues. Germline loops: CDR1 MDHEN, CDR2 SYDVKM. V was trimmed by 7 bases and J by 1 base, leaving 19 bases between them. CDR3 amino acids: CASKDRRQAFQETQYF. The CDR3 region has the DNA TGTGCCAGCAAAGACCGTAGGCAGGCTTTCCAAGAGACCCAGTACTTC. Combining the CDR3 with reference TRBV28 and TRBJ2-5 gives the whole variable domain DVKVTQSSRYLVKRTGEKVFLECVQDMDHENMFWYRQDPGLGLRLIYFSYDVKMKEKGDIPEGYSVSREKKERFSLILESASTNQTSMYLCASKDRRQAFQETQYFGPGTRLLVL.

The chain combines TRBV5-6 with TRBJ1-5, with a possible D match to TRBD1 (6 bases). From germline, CDR1 is SGHDT and CDR2 YYEEEE. The CDR3 has 14 residues. Trimming left V 4 bases short and J 1 base short, with 9 bases between. The CDR3 coding sequence is TGTGCCAGCAGCCTCACAGGGAGCAATCAGCCCCAGCATTTT. Its protein product is CASSLTGSNQPQHF.

The chain uses TRBV2 and TRBJ1-1, with no clear D. CDR1 and CDR2 (germline): SNHLY, FYNNEI. The CDR3 runs 13 residues. Between the trimmed V and J ends, which lost 8 bases and 4 bases, there was a span of 14 bases. The CDR3 DNA reads TGTGCCAGCGGTGCGGGATGGGGCACTGAAGCTTTCTTT. It codes for CASGAGWGTEAFF. Full variable domain (remainder filled in from reference TRBV2 and TRBJ1-1): EPEVTQTPSHQVTQMGQEVILRCVPISNHLYFYWYRQILGQKVEFLVSFYNNEISEKSEIFDDQFSVERPDGSNFTLKIRSTKLEDSAMYFCASGAGWGTEAFFGQGTRLTVV.

The rearrangement links TRBV6-5 to TRBJ2-7; 7 bases match TRBD1. Germline assignment: CDR1 MNHEY and CDR2 SVGAGI. The J segment lost 4 bases and the V segment lost 7 bases, leaving 10 bases of the junction unmatched. This CDR3 has 14 amino acids. Here the CDR3 reads CASTSRDSSYEQYF. The CDR3 bases are TGTGCCAGCACTAGCCGGGACAGTTCTTACGAGCAGTACTTC.

V is TRBV6-1 and J is TRBJ1-5; no definite D call. Trimming pared 11 bases from V and 0 bases from J, leaving 14 bases between. The CDR3 spans 14 residues. CDR1 is MNHNS and CDR2 is SASEGT in the germline V gene. The CDR3 sequence is CASRGDYSNQPQHF. Written as DNA, the CDR3 is TGTGCCTCACGGGGAGACTATAGCAATCAGCCCCAGCATTTT.

The rearrangement links TRBV5-4 to TRBJ2-1; D perhaps matches TRBD2 (6 bases). Trimming removed 4 bases from V and 4 bases from J, with 15 bases in between. Germline V lookup: CDR1 SGHNT, CDR2 YYREEE (reference sequence). The CDR3 contains 15 residues. This CDR3 reads CASSLRDGGYNEQFF. The CDR3 DNA reads TGTGCCAGCAGCCTCCGGGACGGGGGATACAATGAGCAGTTCTTC.

The chain uses TRBV5-4 and TRBJ1-1; a possible D gene is TRBD1 (6 bases). CDR1 SGHNT and CDR2 YYREEE come from the germline V gene (reference sequence). V lost 0 bases, J lost 3 bases, and 18 bases lay in between. CDR3 length: 17 amino acids. The CDR3: CASSLGFVGQLDTEAFF. For the CDR3, the DNA is TGTGCCAGCAGCTTGGGATTCGTAGGACAGTTGGACACTGAAGCTTTCTTT.

This rearrangement joins TRBV19 to TRBJ1-3, with D possibly being TRBD1 (5 bases). CDR1 and CDR2 from the germline V gene are LNHDA and SQIVND (reference sequence). Deletions cut 5 bases from V and 2 bases from J, with 22 bases between. This CDR3 spans 18 amino acids. The CDR3 DNA reads as TGTGCCAGTAGTTCCCAAGGTCGGCGGGGCGCGGCTGGAAACACCATATATTTT. It codes for CASSSQGRRGAAGNTIYF.

This clone was seen only once. CDR3 nucleotide sequence: TGTGCCAGTAGTATAGAGGGAAGCGGGAGCTCCTACAATGAGCAGTTCTTC. Its protein product is CASSIEGSGSSYNEQFF. The chain links TRBV19 to TRBJ2-1, with 8 bases that match TRBD2. The CDR3 consists of 17 residues. Germline loops: CDR1 LNHDA, CDR2 SQIVND (reference sequence). V lost 0 bases and J lost 0; bases outside the gene matches: 4.

The chain couples TRBV2 to TRBJ1-2; possibly TRBD1 for D (5 bases). The CDR3 consists of 13 residues. The V end was cut by 7 bases, the J end by 4 bases, with 13 bases between. Germline CDR1 and CDR2: SNHLY and FYNNEI. Here the CDR3 reads CASKQGEVYGYTF. The CDR3 DNA reads TGTGCCAGCAAGCAGGGCGAAGTCTATGGCTACACCTTC.

This sequence joins TRBV5-5 and TRBJ1-5; 10 bases align to TRBD1. The CDR3 is 18 residues long. V was clipped by 4 bases and J by 5 bases; unmatched bases: 15. Germline-derived CDR1 and CDR2 are SGHKS and YYEKEE (reference sequence). The CDR3 region is CASSLTPERQGADQPQHF. The CDR3 nucleotides are TGTGCCAGCAGCCTCACCCCCGAAAGACAGGGGGCAGATCAGCCCCAGCATTTT.

Note on this clone: Other DNA sequences in the sample encode the same CDR3. The rearrangement uses TRBV2 and TRBJ2-1; a weak D match, TRBD1 (6 bases). Germline CDR1 is SNHLY and CDR2 is FYNNEI. The CDR3 extends over 14 amino acids. Trimming removed 6 bases at V and 2 bases at J, with 11 bases between. This CDR3 is CASSDRTAYNEQFF. The CDR3 DNA is TGTGCCAGCAGCGACCGGACAGCCTACAATGAGCAGTTCTTC.

This rearrangement joins TRBV5-8 to TRBJ2-2; D perhaps matches TRBD2 (7 bases). CDR3 length: 16 residues. The V and J ends lost 4 bases and 2 bases respectively, with 15 bases between them. CDR1 and CDR2 from the germline V gene are SGHTS and YDEGEE. CDR3 nucleotide sequence: TGTGCCAGCAGCCCCTGGGCGGGGGCAAACACCGGGGAGCTGTTTTTT. It codes for CASSPWAGANTGELFF.

J is TRBJ1-1 and V is TRBV27, with D hard to call. Germline V lookup: CDR1 MNHEY, CDR2 SMNVEV (reference sequence). Trimming pared 2 bases from V and 11 bases from J, leaving 15 bases between. CDR3 length: 13 residues. CDR3 nucleotides: TGTGCCAGCAGTTTAGGTACAGCCTACACTGCTTTCTTT. It yields the protein CASSLGTAYTAFF.

This clone was detected only once. V is TRBV6-1 and J is TRBJ1-3; 7 nucleotides line up with TRBD1. Germline values: CDR1 MNHNS, CDR2 SASEGT. This CDR3 contains 16 residues. Losses at the gene ends were 3 bases for V and 1 base for J; bases not matched to a gene: 6. The CDR3 is CASSDPRGNSGNTIYF. The CDR3 DNA reads TGTGCCAGCAGTGATCCCAGGGGGAATTCTGGAAACACCATATATTTT.

The chain combines TRBV5-1 with TRBJ2-1; D remains unclear. Germline CDR1 reads SGHRS; CDR2 reads YFSETQ. Trimming removed 1 base at V and 0 bases at J, with 8 bases between. There are 15 residues in the CDR3. The CDR3 nucleotides read TGCGCCAGCAGCTTGAGTCTATACTCCTACAATGAGCAGTTCTTC. Its translation: CASSLSLYSYNEQFF.

V and J are TRBV27 and TRBJ1-2, with unresolved D. This CDR3 is built from 15 residues. V shed 5 bases and J shed 7 bases, with 20 bases lying between them. Looked up from germline, CDR1 is MNHEY and CDR2 is SMNVEV (reference sequence). The CDR3 region is CASSRDRMRYGGYTF. The CDR3 coding sequence is TGTGCCAGCAGTCGAGATCGGATGCGGTATGGTGGCTACACCTTC.

This clone occurred once. In nucleotides, the CDR3 is TGTGCCAGTACCAAGGGGGATCAGCCCCAGCATTTT. The encoded protein is CASTKGDQPQHF. The J gene is TRBJ1-5, the V gene TRBV19; maybe TRBD1 (6 bases). V lost 7 bases and J 5 bases, leaving 9 bases between the germline ends. Germline CDR1 and CDR2: LNHDA and SQIVND (reference sequence). The CDR3 is 12 amino acids.

The chain recombines TRBV6-1 with TRBJ1-1; 7 bases align to TRBD1. The V segment lost 4 bases and the J segment 0 bases; nucleotides outside the gene matches: 5. Germline loops: CDR1 MNHNS, CDR2 SASEGT. CDR3 length: 15 residues. CDR3 residues: CASSGGGGLNTEAFF. The CDR3 DNA follows: TGTGCCAGCAGTGGAGGGGGCGGATTGAACACTGAAGCTTTCTTT.